These 26 T cell receptor beta chains came from one sample sequenced in a study of T-cell reconstitution after alpha-beta-depleted transplantation in children. Unique molecular identifiers featured in how the TCRbeta library was prepared. TCRdb analysed the PCR reads with MiXCR anew, one entry per CDR3 protein. The repertoire holds about 22,000 distinct CDR3 sequences, with 11% as singletons. Sequencing used PBMCs from the stem cell graft donor, obtained from the stem cell graft. The receptors come from a human donor who donated a stem cell graft to a child with chronic granulomatous disease.

This clonotype has ten or more counts. Sequence at one end of the junction differs from germline and may be a read error. The V gene is TRBV5-5, the J gene TRBJ2-4; D is ambiguous. This CDR3 is built from 14 residues. From germline, CDR1 is SGHKS and CDR2 YYEKEE (reference sequence). The CDR3 nucleotides are TGTGCCAGCAGCCTGGACCCCCTGGGTTCCCTACCCTTCTTC. Translating gives CASSLDPLGSLPFF.

In its sample, this clonotype was seen many times. The chain uses TRBV6-2 or TRBV6-3 and TRBJ2-7; D perhaps matches TRBD2 (6 bases). Germline V gene lookup returns CDR1 MNHEY and CDR2 SVGEGT. This CDR3 is 15 amino acids long. V shed 6 bases and J shed 2 bases, with 17 bases lying between them. The CDR3 bases are TGTGCCAGCAGAACCCTCGGGGGAACGGCCTACGAGCAGTACTTC. Its protein is CASRTLGGTAYEQYF.

There are many counts of this clonotype. The chain has TRBV4-1 and TRBJ2-1, with 9 bases lining up with TRBD1. The ends lost 1 base at V and 6 bases at J; junction bases unmatched: 7. The CDR3 is 16 amino acids. Germline V gene data show CDR1 as MGHRA and CDR2 as YSYEKL. CDR3 region: CASSQAGTGMGNEQFF. The CDR3 coding sequence is TGCGCCAGCAGCCAAGCCGGGACAGGGATGGGCAATGAGCAGTTCTTC.

This clonotype was observed many times. The V call is TRBV20-1, the J call TRBJ1-2; D may be TRBD1 (5 bases). This CDR3 contains 13 residues. V gave up 5 bases and J gave up 2 bases, with 12 bases separating them. Per the germline V gene, CDR1 is DFQATT and CDR2 is SNEGSKA (reference sequence). CDR3 nucleotides: TGCAGTGCTTCAGATCGACAGAACTATGGCTACACCTTC. Amino acids: CSASDRQNYGYTF.

Sample share makes this clonotype medium-sized. The chain has TRBV20-1 and TRBJ1-1; a weak D match, TRBD1 (5 bases). Trimming stripped 6 bases from V and 5 bases from J, with 16 bases between. The CDR3 extends over 13 amino acids. The V gene's germline CDR1 is DFQATT and CDR2 SNEGSKA (reference sequence). CDR3 sequence reads: CSAPGTSPTEAFF. Written as DNA, the CDR3 is TGCAGTGCCCCCGGGACCTCCCCAACTGAAGCTTTCTTT.

The V call is TRBV5-1, the J call TRBJ1-1; 7 bases align to TRBD1. This CDR3 region has 14 residues. The ends lost 5 bases at V and 1 base at J; junction bases unmatched: 5. Germline lookup yields CDR1 SGHRS and CDR2 YFSETQ. The DNA of the CDR3 is TGCGCCAGCAGAGCCGGGACAGCGAACACTGAAGCTTTCTTT. Translated, it gives CASRAGTANTEAFF.

This clonotype was detected ten times or more. The chain joins TRBV12-3 or TRBV12-4 to TRBJ1-2; D ambiguous. The germline V and J ends were trimmed by 5 bases and 6 bases, with 10 bases remaining between them. The CDR3 consists of 12 residues. The CDR3 DNA follows: TGTGCCAGCAGTCATCCCGGACATGGCTACACCTTC. Amino acid sequence: CASSHPGHGYTF.

This clonotype appeared many times. A much larger clone sits a single nucleotide away, making a read error possible. CDR3 sequence reads: CASSYSMFPLHF. The CDR3 bases are TGTGCCAGCAGTTACTCGATGTTCCCCCTCCACTTT. This chain links TRBV6-5 with TRBJ1-6; unclear D gene. This CDR3 comprises 12 residues. V was clipped by 0 bases and J by 13 bases, with 7 bases between them. CDR1 and CDR2 (germline): MNHEY, SVGAGI.

At least ten counts were recorded for this clonotype. V usage is TRBV6-4 and J usage is TRBJ1-1; D gene unclear. The germline CDR1 and CDR2 sequences are MRHNA and SNTAGT. The length of the CDR3 is 13 residues. Here the CDR3 reads CEKEAVGHTEAFF. CDR3 DNA sequence: TGTGAGAAAGAGGCAGTTGGGCACACTGAAGCTTTCTTT.

Worth noting for this clonotype: Just one base apart from a much larger clone, this may be a read error. The chain uses TRBV5-1 and TRBJ2-7; D is undetermined. The CDR3 has 15 residues. CDR1 SGHRS and CDR2 YFSETQ come from the germline V gene. V lost 3 bases, J lost 0 bases, and 13 bases lay in between. The CDR3 DNA reads TGCGCCAGCAGCTCGGAACAGTCTTTCTCCTACGAGCAGTACTTC. Protein sequence: CASSSEQSFSYEQYF.

This clonotype was counted many times. The chain has TRBV5-1 and TRBJ2-5, with 7 bases lining up with TRBD1. J lost 1 base, V lost 5 bases, and 2 bases had no gene match. Looked up from germline, CDR1 is SGHRS and CDR2 is YFSETQ. The CDR3 loop spans 13 amino acids. The CDR3 region has the DNA TGCGCCAGCAGACAGGGGTCCCAAGAGACCCAGTACTTC. Translation: CASRQGSQETQYF.

This clonotype was observed many times. V is TRBV7-8 and J is TRBJ2-3; D unclear. Trimming stripped 1 base from V and 2 bases from J, with 10 bases between. CDR1 and CDR2 from the germline V gene are SGHVS and FQNEAQ. The CDR3 contains 15 residues. This CDR3 reads CASSLGFSTTDTQYF. Written as DNA, the CDR3 is TGTGCCAGCAGCTTAGGTTTTTCTACCACAGATACGCAGTATTTT.

Ten or more counts support this clonotype. The rearrangement links TRBV12-3 or TRBV12-4 to TRBJ2-3, with 10 bases lining up with TRBD2. The V segment lost 5 bases and the J segment 6 bases; nucleotides outside the gene matches: 5. The CDR3 is 14 residues long. The CDR3 loop is CASSTAGGRDTQYF. CDR3 coding DNA: TGTGCCAGCAGTACAGCGGGAGGGAGGGATACGCAGTATTTT.

The V and J genes are TRBV11-2 and TRBJ2-1; maybe TRBD1 (5 bases). This CDR3 contains 16 residues. CDR1 SGHAT and CDR2 FQNNGV come from the germline V gene. V was cut by 4 bases and J by 6 bases, with 19 bases left in between. CDR3 nucleotide sequence: TGTGCCAGCAGCTCCTATGGGCAGGGAAGGGGCAATGAGCAGTTCTTC. Its protein product is CASSSYGQGRGNEQFF. The complete variable domain, with remaining parts taken from reference TRBV11-2 and TRBJ2-1, reads EAGVAQSPRYKIIEKRQSVAFWCNPISGHATLYWYQQILGQGPKLLIQFQNNGVVDDSQLPKDRFSAERLKGVDSTLKIQPAKLEDSAVYLCASSSYGQGRGNEQFFGPGTRLTVL.

This clonotype was counted only a few times. This chain links TRBV20-1 with TRBJ1-2, with D unclear. V lost 3 bases and J 3 bases, leaving 8 bases between the germline ends. The CDR3 sequence is 12 residues long. Germline CDR1 DFQATT, CDR2 SNEGSKA (reference sequence). The CDR3 bases are TGCAGTGCTAGGGACGGATACTATGGCTACACCTTC. It specifies CSARDGYYGYTF.

This clonotype was observed at least ten times. DNA for the CDR3: TGCGCCAGCAGCCCCGGTTCCGGGAGCCTTGGCTACACCTTC. It specifies CASSPGSGSLGYTF. The rearrangement joins TRBV5-1 to TRBJ1-2; D call uncertain. Germline V gene lookup returns CDR1 SGHRS and CDR2 YFSETQ. V was cut by 4 bases and J by 7 bases, with 17 bases left in between. The CDR3 extends over 14 amino acids.

The V and J genes are TRBV12-3 or TRBV12-4 and TRBJ1-1, with a weak D call TRBD1 (6 bases). V shed 3 bases and J shed 4 bases, with 15 bases lying between them. The CDR3 has 15 amino acids. The CDR3 spells CASSFEQGRGTEAFF. The CDR3 DNA follows: TGTGCCAGCAGTTTCGAACAGGGTCGGGGCACTGAAGCTTTCTTT.

The chain couples TRBV11-2 to TRBJ2-1; 9 bases agree with TRBD1. The V segment lost 11 bases and the J segment 1 base; nucleotides outside the gene matches: 15. Germline lookup yields CDR1 SGHAT and CDR2 FQNNGV. This CDR3 region has 17 residues. The CDR3 bases are TGTGCCTGCTGTCCCGGGACAGGGTTCGGATCCTACAATGAGCAGTTCTTC. Encoded protein: CACCPGTGFGSYNEQFF.

At least ten counts were recorded for this clonotype. The chain joins TRBV28 to TRBJ1-5; 8 nucleotides match TRBD1. The V and J ends lost 4 bases and 9 bases, in that order; junction bases with no gene match: 26. Germline V gene data show CDR1 as MDHEN and CDR2 as SYDVKM. The CDR3 length is 20 residues. The CDR3 bases are TGTGCCAGCAGTTCCTCTTTACCCGGGACAGGCGACCCTCGTGTCTCGCCCCAGCATTTT. As protein: CASSSSLPGTGDPRVSPQHF.

In this sample, this clonotype turned up many times. The chain recombines TRBV7-2 with TRBJ2-7; 7 nucleotides line up with TRBD2. The CDR3 spans 14 residues. V shed 1 base, J shed 6 bases, and the junction held 6 bases outside the gene matches. The germline gives CDR1 SGHTA, CDR2 FQGNSA. CDR3 DNA sequence: TGTGCCAGCAGCTTAGGAGCGGGGTCGGGCGAGCAGTACTTC. Protein: CASSLGAGSGEQYF.

This clonotype was observed many times. The V and J genes are TRBV29-1 and TRBJ1-4; 8 positions agree with TRBD1. The CDR3 totals 15 residues. Germline V lookup: CDR1 SQVTM, CDR2 ANQGSEA. Trimming took 5 bases from V and 5 from J; bases not matched to a gene: 10. CDR3 amino acids: CSVLNGTGGNEKLFF. The CDR3 bases are TGCAGCGTTCTAAACGGGACAGGAGGAAATGAAAAACTGTTTTTT.

This clonotype was seen ten or more times. The V call is TRBV9, the J call TRBJ2-3; no clear D gene. The ends were cut back, 4 bases at V and 6 bases at J, with 9 bases in the middle. Germline V gene data show CDR1 as SGDLS and CDR2 as YYNGEE. The CDR3 is made up of 12 amino acids. This CDR3 reads CASSTSRDTQYF. CDR3 coding DNA: TGTGCCAGCAGCACCTCTAGGGATACGCAGTATTTT.

This clonotype was seen at least ten times. This chain joins TRBV12-3 or TRBV12-4 and TRBJ2-5, with D possibly matching TRBD2 (6 bases). V was cut by 5 bases and J by 2 bases, with 12 bases left in between. This CDR3 contains 14 residues. The DNA of the CDR3 is TGTGCCAGCAGTCCACGGAGGGCTCAAGAGACCCAGTACTTC. Encoded protein: CASSPRRAQETQYF.

This clonotype was counted ten times or more. The chain is built from TRBV29-1 and TRBJ2-7; unclear D gene. The CDR3 has 15 amino acids. Between the trimmed V and J ends, which lost 1 base and 3 bases, there was a span of 16 bases. Germline assignment: CDR1 SQVTM and CDR2 ANQGSEA. The DNA of the CDR3 is TGCAGCGTTGAAGCCCCACTTGGTATCCACTACGAGCAGTACTTC. Translating gives CSVEAPLGIHYEQYF.

This clonotype has a count of ten or more. The chain links TRBV20-1 to TRBJ1-5; 8 bases agree with TRBD1. Trimming removed 0 bases from V and 1 base from J; junction bases left unmatched: 5. Germline loops: CDR1 DFQATT, CDR2 SNEGSKA (reference sequence). This CDR3 contains 16 residues. CDR3 bases: TGCAGTGCTAGAGATCATCAGGGGGCGAGCAATCAGCCCCAGCATTTT. It is translated as CSARDHQGASNQPQHF.

The chain has TRBV12-3 or TRBV12-4 and TRBJ1-2; D ambiguous. This CDR3 has 13 residues. The germline V and J ends were trimmed by 3 bases and 4 bases, with 9 bases remaining between them. The CDR3 nucleotides are TGTGCCAGCAGTTTCGGGCAGTTCTATGGCTACACCTTC. Translated: CASSFGQFYGYTF.